Below, one T cell receptor (beta chain) is given with its context. The target antigen is unknown. This specimen belongs to a study of cytomegalovirus exposure and HLA in healthy donors. Study-level information: Clustering assigned about 79% of the approximately 400 genotyped donors to the Caucasian-associated ancestry cluster. Study findings and constraints: Donor immune exposure was known only as CMV serostatus. As a later analysis showed, a missense DCLRE1C variant was linked to trimming of TCR beta V- and J-genes.

The PCR was carried out with 60 Vbeta primers and 13 Jbeta primers. Sequencing used immunoSEQ multiplex PCR; TCRdb keeps in-frame clones, though not all of them. The profile shows about 82,000 clones, 70% to 80% of them singletons. This donor's file did not include a recorded CMV serostatus. This CDR3 region has 20 residues. V lost 2 bases, J lost 5 bases, and 31 bases lay in between. This chain links TRBV5-3 with TRBJ1-1, with D tentatively TRBD1 (6 bases). TRBV5-3 qualifies as an ORF whose function is uncertain. The specimen sequenced was PBMCs. The sequence was obtained from a human donor in good health. The CDR3 sequence is CARSFWFLVGAKERWTEAFF. The DNA of the CDR3 is TGTGCCAGAAGCTTCTGGTTTCTGGTGGGGGCAAAAGAACGATGGACTGAAGCTTTCTTT.